The 25 T cell receptor beta chains in this list originate from one sample, sequenced in a study of Ad26.COV2.S vaccination and SARS-CoV-2 variants. TCRdb keeps only in-frame clones here, not all; method: immunoSEQ multiplex PCR. Seen here are 440,000 or so clones, around 93% observed once, and the top ten hold more than 1.5%. Treatment indicated: about 20 received Ad26.COV2.S at low or high dose, single or two shots; several received placebo; per-sample allocation not given. Sampling was performed 63 days after the first vaccine or placebo injection. The sample here was peripheral blood, taken in a trial of Ad26.COV2.S vaccine versus placebo. The origin of the receptors is a person between 18 and 59 years old who received the Ad26.COV2.S COVID-19 vaccine or a placebo.

The chain recombines TRBV2 with TRBJ2-1, with unresolved D. The CDR3 is 13 amino acids. Germline loops: CDR1 SNHLY, CDR2 FYNNEI. Trimming pared 2 bases from V and 3 bases from J, leaving 5 bases between. This CDR3 is CASSETIYNEQFF. Here the CDR3 DNA reads TGTGCCAGCAGTGAAACTATCTACAATGAGCAGTTCTTC.

The rearrangement links TRBV19 to TRBJ1-2; possible D gene TRBD1, 5 bases. The V end lost 6 bases, the J end lost 4 bases, and 12 bases lay between the germline ends. Per germline, CDR1 LNHDA and CDR2 SQIVND (reference sequence). The CDR3 covers 13 residues. CDR3 sequence (DNA): TGTGCCAGTAGCGACAGCCTTGCCTATGGCTACACCTTC. Translated: CASSDSLAYGYTF.

This clone appeared once. The chain recombines TRBV7-9 with TRBJ2-3; 12 bases map to TRBD1. CDR1 is SEHNR and CDR2 is FQNEAQ in the germline V gene (reference sequence). The CDR3 totals 18 residues. With V trimmed by 4 bases and J by 2 bases, 10 bases remained unmatched. In DNA form, the CDR3 reads TGTGCCAGCAGCTCCGGGACAGGGGGCTGGTCAAACACAGATACGCAGTATTTT. This translates into CASSSGTGGWSNTDTQYF.

The gene calls are TRBV6-2 or TRBV6-3 and TRBJ2-7; 10 positions agree with TRBD1. Trimming removed 4 bases from V and 3 bases from J; junction bases left unmatched: 9. The CDR3 loop spans 16 amino acids. Germline CDR1 MNHEY, CDR2 SVGEGT. As DNA, the CDR3 is TGTGCCAGCAGTTTTCCCCCGGGACAGGGGAACTACGAGCAGTACTTC. The encoded protein is CASSFPPGQGNYEQYF.

The rearrangement uses TRBV18 and TRBJ1-2, with 7 bases aligning to TRBD1. V was clipped by 3 bases and J by 7 bases; unmatched bases: 11. The length of the CDR3 is 15 residues. From germline, CDR1 is KGHSH and CDR2 LQKENI. The CDR3 DNA is TGTGCCAGCTCACCTCCCGGATCAGGGGGTGGTGGCTACACCTTC. It encodes CASSPPGSGGGGYTF.

With regard to this clone: Different DNA sequences within this sample yield the same CDR3. The gene calls are TRBV19 and TRBJ1-5, with unresolved D. The CDR3 sequence is 13 residues long. Trimming removed 3 bases at V and 3 bases at J, with 6 bases between. Germline-derived CDR1 and CDR2 are LNHDA and SQIVND (reference sequence). In DNA form, the CDR3 reads TGTGCCAGTAGTATTTCCATCAATCAGCCCCAGCATTTT. It specifies CASSISINQPQHF.

J is TRBJ2-3 and V is TRBV9; 9 bases are shared with TRBD2. The CDR3 consists of 16 residues. The junction had 8 bases not matched to a gene; V was cut back by 1 base and J by 5 bases. In germline, CDR1 is SGDLS, CDR2 YYNGEE. The CDR3 DNA reads as TGTGCCAGCAGCGTACTAGCGGGGATCTTGGAAGATACGCAGTATTTT. Encoded protein: CASSVLAGILEDTQYF.

J is TRBJ1-3 and V is TRBV5-6; D is undetermined. Germline assignment: CDR1 SGHDT and CDR2 YYEEEE. The CDR3 contains 17 residues. V dropped 3 bases and J dropped 0 bases, with 16 bases sitting between them. CDR3 DNA sequence: TGTGCCAGCAGCTCGAGGGCCGCCTTCTACTCTGGAAACACCATATATTTT. Amino acids: CASSSRAAFYSGNTIYF.

The chain couples TRBV28 to TRBJ2-7; 8 bases map to TRBD1. Looked up from germline, CDR1 is MDHEN and CDR2 is SYDVKM. This CDR3 has 13 amino acids. The trim removed 9 bases at V and 3 bases at J, leaving 7 bases unmatched. Written as DNA, the CDR3 is TGTGCCAGTCAGCGGACAGGGAGCTACGAGCAGTACTTC. This gives the protein CASQRTGSYEQYF.

The chain links TRBV9 to TRBJ1-1; no firm D call. Trimming took 7 bases from V and 4 from J, leaving 11 bases between them. CDR1 and CDR2 from the germline V gene are SGDLS and YYNGEE. This CDR3 is built from 12 residues. In DNA form, the CDR3 reads TGTGCCAGCGGCTCGGAGGGCACTGAAGCTTTCTTT. It is translated as CASGSEGTEAFF.

The chain recombines TRBV28 with TRBJ1-1, with D unclear. V was pared by 3 bases and J by 7 bases, with 3 bases between. The CDR3 spans 10 residues. Germline CDR1 and CDR2: MDHEN and SYDVKM. The CDR3 coding sequence is TGTGCCAGCAGTTTGCGTGAAGCTTTCTTT. It specifies CASSLREAFF.

The chain uses TRBV24-1 and TRBJ2-5, with TRBD2 matching over 7 bases. Losses at the gene ends were 3 bases for V and 2 bases for J; bases not matched to a gene: 8. Germline V gene sequence: CDR1 KGHDR, CDR2 SFDVKD. This CDR3 is built from 16 residues. DNA for the CDR3: TGTGCCACCAGTGATACCCGGACTAGATCACAAGAGACCCAGTACTTC. Translation gives CATSDTRTRSQETQYF.

This clone was detected only once. The same CDR3 arises from other DNA sequences in this sample as well. This chain links TRBV7-9 with TRBJ1-1; D not resolved. The CDR3 contains 13 residues. V lost 3 bases, J lost 1 base, and 6 bases lay in between. Germline V gives CDR1 SEHNR, CDR2 FQNEAQ (reference sequence). The CDR3 region is CASSLVGNTEAFF. The CDR3 coding sequence is TGTGCCAGCAGCTTGGTAGGGAACACTGAAGCTTTCTTT.

This clone has just a few counts. The rearrangement uses TRBV7-2 and TRBJ2-5; TRBD1 aligns across 7 bases. The CDR3 contains 15 residues. CDR1 is SGHTA and CDR2 is FQGNSA in the germline V gene. The junction had 8 bases not matched to a gene; V was cut back by 5 bases and J by 2 bases. CDR3 in DNA: TGTGCCAGCAGCCGCTTACAGGGGCGTCAAGAGACCCAGTACTTC. Protein: CASSRLQGRQETQYF.

The chain combines TRBV5-4 with TRBJ1-1; D gene uncertain. V was clipped by 1 base and J by 1 base, with 8 bases between them. The CDR3 runs 14 residues. The germline V gene encodes CDR1 SGHNT and CDR2 YYREEE (reference sequence). The CDR3 nucleotides read TGTGCCAGCAGCTTGTCGGTAGGGAACACTGAAGCTTTCTTT. Translation: CASSLSVGNTEAFF.

The J gene is TRBJ1-1, the V gene TRBV6-6; no reliable D call. The V end was cut by 8 bases, the J end by 8 bases, with 15 bases between. CDR3 length: 12 residues. Looked up from germline, CDR1 is MNHNY and CDR2 is SVGAGI (reference sequence). The CDR3 here is CASSIQLTEAFF. The CDR3 nucleotides are TGTGCCAGCTCAATACAGCTCACCGAAGCTTTCTTT.

The chain couples TRBV5-1 to TRBJ2-3; a weak D match, TRBD1 (5 bases). Germline CDR1 is SGHRS and CDR2 is YFSETQ. The length of the CDR3 is 14 residues. With 2 bases removed from V and 4 bases from J, the gap between germline ends came to 11 bases. CDR3 DNA: TGCGCCAGCAGCTTTGCAGGGCATCCAGATACGCAGTATTTT. This gives the protein CASSFAGHPDTQYF.

CDR3 DNA sequence: TGTGCCAGCAGTACGGATTTCAGTCAGCCCCAGCATTTT. This gives the protein CASSTDFSQPQHF. The V gene is TRBV6-6, the J gene TRBJ1-5; no reliable D call. The germline V and J ends were trimmed by 5 bases and 6 bases, with 11 bases remaining between them. The CDR3 is made up of 13 amino acids. Germline lookup yields CDR1 MNHNY and CDR2 SVGAGI (reference sequence).

Note on this clone: This CDR3 is also generated by other DNA sequences in the sample. The chain recombines TRBV18 with TRBJ1-2; tentative D call: TRBD1 (5 bases). V dropped 0 bases and J dropped 2 bases, with 10 bases sitting between them. Germline values: CDR1 KGHSH, CDR2 LQKENI. The CDR3 spans 15 residues. CDR3 sequence: CASSPPGTGNYGYTF. In nucleotides, the CDR3 is TGTGCCAGCTCACCACCGGGGACGGGGAACTATGGCTACACCTTC.

This clone appeared once. V usage is TRBV9 and J usage is TRBJ1-5; D is uncertain. Germline-derived CDR1 and CDR2 are SGDLS and YYNGEE. The CDR3 contains 14 residues. V was shortened by 3 bases and J by 2 bases, with 9 bases between the two germline ends. The chain's CDR3 is CASSEDTGNQPQHF. CDR3 nucleotides: TGTGCCAGCAGCGAAGACACGGGCAATCAGCCCCAGCATTTT.

The chain links TRBV11-2 to TRBJ2-7; 13 bases line up with TRBD2. This CDR3 has 15 amino acids. The junction had 2 bases not matched to a gene; V was cut back by 4 bases and J by 2 bases. The V gene's germline CDR1 is SGHAT and CDR2 FQNNGV. CDR3 DNA sequence: TGTGCCAGCAGCTCGGGACTAGCGGGGCCCTACGAGCAGTACTTC. This translates into CASSSGLAGPYEQYF.

The chain couples TRBV19 to TRBJ2-7; no clear D gene. Germline V gene lookup returns CDR1 LNHDA and CDR2 SQIVND (reference sequence). The CDR3 is made up of 14 amino acids. The V gene lost 7 bases and the J gene lost 0 bases, with 13 bases spanning the gap. The CDR3 region is CASNSHVSSYEQYF. CDR3 sequence (DNA): TGTGCCAGTAACTCGCATGTGAGCTCCTACGAGCAGTACTTC.

The chain carries TRBV28 and TRBJ1-2; 9 nucleotides match TRBD1. The CDR3 covers 12 residues. J lost 7 bases, V lost 10 bases, and 7 bases had no gene match. The V gene's germline CDR1 is MDHEN and CDR2 SYDVKM. CDR3 loop: CAIGTGPGGYTF. The CDR3 DNA reads as TGTGCCATCGGGACAGGGCCGGGTGGCTACACCTTC.

The chain couples TRBV19 to TRBJ2-1, with D tentatively TRBD1 (5 bases). Trimming removed 3 bases from V and 9 bases from J, with 9 bases in between. CDR3 length: 12 residues. CDR1 and CDR2 (germline): LNHDA, SQIVND (reference sequence). The CDR3 loop reads CASSISRAEQFF. CDR3 DNA: TGTGCCAGTAGTATTAGCAGGGCTGAGCAGTTCTTC. Full variable domain (remainder filled in from reference TRBV19 and TRBJ2-1): DGGITQSPKYLFRKEGQNVTLSCEQNLNHDAMYWYRQDPGQGLRLIYYSQIVNDFQKGDIAEGYSVSREKKESFPLTVTSAQKNPTAFYLCASSISRAEQFFGPGTRLTVL.

This chain links TRBV5-1 with TRBJ1-1; 8 bases align to TRBD1. CDR1 and CDR2 (germline): SGHRS, YFSETQ. The V segment lost 3 bases and the J segment 1 base; nucleotides outside the gene matches: 2. The CDR3 is made up of 14 amino acids. The CDR3 DNA is TGCGCCAGCAGCTATGGGACAGGGAACACTGAAGCTTTCTTT. It is translated as CASSYGTGNTEAFF.